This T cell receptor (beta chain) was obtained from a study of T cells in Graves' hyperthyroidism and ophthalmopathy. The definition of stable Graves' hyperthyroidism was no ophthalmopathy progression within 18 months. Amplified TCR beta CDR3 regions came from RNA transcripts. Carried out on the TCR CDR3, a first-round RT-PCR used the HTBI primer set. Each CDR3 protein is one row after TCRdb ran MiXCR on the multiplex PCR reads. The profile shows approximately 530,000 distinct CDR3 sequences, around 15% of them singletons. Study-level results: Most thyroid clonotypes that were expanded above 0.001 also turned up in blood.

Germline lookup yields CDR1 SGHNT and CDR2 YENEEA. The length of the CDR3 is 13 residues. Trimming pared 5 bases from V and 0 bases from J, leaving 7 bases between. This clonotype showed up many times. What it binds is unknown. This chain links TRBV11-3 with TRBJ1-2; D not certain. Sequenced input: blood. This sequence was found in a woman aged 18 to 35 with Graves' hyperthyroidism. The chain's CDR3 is CASSAEANYGYTF. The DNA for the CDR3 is TGTGCCAGCAGCGCCGAGGCTAACTATGGCTACACCTTC.